This T cell receptor beta chain stems from a study of graft-versus-host responses after intestinal transplantation. Study information: Transplant types were multivisceral, liver-intestinal, or isolated intestinal. Anti-thymocyte globulin was used for induction in all recipients, who then took tacrolimus and steroids for approximately three years.

CDR3 length equals 16 residues. Germline lookup yields CDR1 SGDLS and CDR2 YYNGEE. J gave up 2 bases and V 4 bases, and 7 bases lay outside the gene matches. Study-level findings and limits: Early post-transplant falls in HvG clones accompanied the peak levels of circulating GvH clones.

With regard to this clone: The antigen is undetermined.

Data came from immunoSEQ multiplex PCR; TCRdb stores just in-frame clones and leaves some out. This sample has tens of thousands of clones; just under 95% occur once, and the top ten carry about 0.3%. The V gene is TRBV9, the J gene TRBJ2-3, with TRBD2 matching over 10 bases. The clonotype originates from a human donor who received an intestinal transplant. The material was unstimulated CD4+ T cells sorted from spleen or lymph node cells, obtained before intestinal transplant. The CDR3, as DNA: TGTGCCAGCAGCCCCGGGACTAGCGACTACACAGATACGCAGTATTTT. Amino acids: CASSPGTSDYTDTQYF.